The sequence of this TCR beta chain was determined in a study of regulatory T cells in long-lasting Graves disease. The TCR beta library used iRepertoire HTBI primers with Arm-PCR amplification of CDR3. TCRdb fed the multiplex PCR reads into MiXCR, producing one record per CDR3 protein. The sample shows roughly 490,000 distinct CDR3 sequences, 20% to 25% of them seen only once. The germline gives CDR1 LNHDA, CDR2 SQIVND (reference sequence). J was trimmed by 7 bases and V by 3 bases; bases with no gene match: 10. This CDR3 comprises 16 residues. Time point given: persistent/refractory GD, antithyroid drugs over 5 years with positive TRAb. TCR sequences were obtained from RNA taken from PBMCs. In this sample, this clonotype turned up many times.

The clonotype comes from a female donor with Graves disease. The rearrangement joins TRBV19 to TRBJ1-5; 9 bases line up with TRBD1. The source material was peripheral blood mononuclear cells (PBMCs), sampled when the disease was refractory, from a patient treated with antithyroid drugs. CDR3 bases: TGTGCCAGTAGTATCGGACAGGGGAGTACGCGACAGCCCCAGCATTTT. Protein product: CASSIGQGSTRQPQHF.